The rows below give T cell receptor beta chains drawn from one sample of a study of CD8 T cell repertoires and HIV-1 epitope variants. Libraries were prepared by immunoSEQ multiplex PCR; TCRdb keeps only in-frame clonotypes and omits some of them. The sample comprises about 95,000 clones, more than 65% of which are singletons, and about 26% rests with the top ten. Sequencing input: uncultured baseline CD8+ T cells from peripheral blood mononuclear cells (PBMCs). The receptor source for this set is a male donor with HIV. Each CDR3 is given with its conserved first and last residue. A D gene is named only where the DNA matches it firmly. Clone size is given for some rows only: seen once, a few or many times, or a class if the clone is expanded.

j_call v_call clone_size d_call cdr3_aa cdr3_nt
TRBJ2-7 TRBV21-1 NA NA CASSKASGTSGGAREQYF TGTGCCAGCAGCAAAGCTTCCGGGACTAGCGGGGGGGCTCGCGAGCAGTACTTC
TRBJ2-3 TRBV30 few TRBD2 CAWSVHSGADTQYF TGTGCCTGGAGTGTACATAGCGGGGCAGATACGCAGTATTTT
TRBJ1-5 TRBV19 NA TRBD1 CASSPGTGYNQPQHF TGTGCCAGTAGTCCCGGGACAGGGTACAATCAGCCCCAGCATTTT
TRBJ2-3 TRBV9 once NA CASSVVDSTDTQYF TGTGCCAGCAGCGTAGTGGACTCCACAGATACGCAGTATTTT
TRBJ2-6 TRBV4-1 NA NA CASSEGGAGANVLTF TGCGCCAGCAGCGAGGGGGGCGCTGGGGCCAACGTCCTGACTTTC
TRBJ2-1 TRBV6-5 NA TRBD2 CASSPSGGADEQFF TGTGCCAGCAGTCCTAGCGGGGGGGCCGATGAGCAGTTCTTC
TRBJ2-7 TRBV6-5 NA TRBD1 CASSSRQGARGEYF TGTGCCAGCAGTTCCCGACAGGGGGCCCGGGGTGAGTACTTC
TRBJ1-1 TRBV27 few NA CASSLAGAETEAFF TGTGCCAGCAGTTTAGCGGGGGCTGAGACTGAAGCTTTCTTT
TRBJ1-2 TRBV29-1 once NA CSVRPGSNYGYTF TGCAGCGTTCGGCCCGGTTCTAACTATGGCTACACCTTC
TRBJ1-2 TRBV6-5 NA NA CASSYSQPYNYGYTF TGTGCCAGCAGTTACTCCCAGCCTTATAACTATGGCTACACCTTC
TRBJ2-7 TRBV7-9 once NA CASSPVGAYEQYF TGTGCCAGCAGCCCCGTTGGGGCCTACGAGCAGTACTTC
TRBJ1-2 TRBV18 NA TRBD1 CASSPISGTVTNYGYTF TGTGCCAGCTCACCAATTAGCGGGACAGTCACAAACTATGGCTACACCTTC
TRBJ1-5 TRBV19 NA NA CASSTSSNQPQHF TGTGCCAGTAGTACCTCTAGCAATCAGCCCCAGCATTTT
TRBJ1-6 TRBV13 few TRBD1 CASSLGQGGNSPLHF TGTGCCAGCAGCCTCGGACAGGGGGGAAATTCACCCCTCCACTTT
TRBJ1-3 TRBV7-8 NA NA CASSLGTGSGNTIYF TGTGCCAGCAGCTTAGGAACAGGGTCCGGAAACACCATATATTTT
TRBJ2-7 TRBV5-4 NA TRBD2 CASNVAGGGEQYF TGTGCCAGCAACGTAGCGGGAGGAGGCGAGCAGTACTTC
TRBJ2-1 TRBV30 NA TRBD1 CAWSQQGDEQFF TGTGCCTGGAGTCAACAGGGGGATGAGCAGTTCTTC
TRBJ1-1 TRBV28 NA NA CATQSTGDHTEAFF TGTGCCACCCAAAGCACGGGGGATCACACTGAAGCTTTCTTT
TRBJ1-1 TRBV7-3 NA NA CASSPRGFTEAFF TGTGCCAGCAGCCCAAGGGGTTTCACTGAAGCTTTCTTT
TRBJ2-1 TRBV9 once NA CASSVEAQGSYNEQFF TGTGCCAGCAGCGTAGAAGCACAGGGATCCTACAATGAGCAGTTCTTC
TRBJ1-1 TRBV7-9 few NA CASGPNTAGPNTEAFF TGTGCCAGCGGACCGAACACGGCAGGACCGAACACTGAAGCTTTCTTT
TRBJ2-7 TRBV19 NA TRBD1 CASSQQGAYEQYF TGTGCCAGTAGTCAACAGGGGGCCTACGAGCAGTACTTC
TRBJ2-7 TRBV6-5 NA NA CASTGLYEQYF TGTGCCAGCACAGGTCTCTACGAGCAGTACTTC
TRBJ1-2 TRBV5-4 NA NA CASSLVARSNYGYTF TGTGCCAGCAGCTTGGTTGCCAGGTCTAACTATGGCTACACCTTC
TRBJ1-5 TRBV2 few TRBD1 CASSGGQINQPQHF TGTGCCAGCAGTGGGGGACAGATAAATCAGCCCCAGCATTTT
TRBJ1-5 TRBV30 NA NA CAWSTAIDQPQHF TGTGCCTGGAGTACAGCCATCGACCAGCCCCAGCATTTT
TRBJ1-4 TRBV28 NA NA CASSGGVTNEKLFF TGTGCCAGCTCCGGGGGGGTGACTAATGAAAAACTGTTTTTT
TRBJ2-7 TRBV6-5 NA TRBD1 CASGRQGKDEQYF TGTGCCAGCGGGAGACAGGGAAAGGACGAGCAGTACTTC
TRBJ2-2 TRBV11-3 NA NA CASRDTRHNTGELFF TGTGCCAGCAGAGATACCAGACACAACACCGGGGAGCTGTTTTTT
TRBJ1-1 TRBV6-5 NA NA CASSFKVGTEAFF TGTGCCAGCAGTTTCAAGGTGGGCACTGAAGCTTTCTTT
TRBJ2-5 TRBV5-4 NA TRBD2 CASSFSSFLAGAEETQYF TGTGCCAGCAGCTTCTCCAGTTTCCTAGCGGGGGCCGAAGAGACCCAGTACTTC
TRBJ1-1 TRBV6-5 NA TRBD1 CASSLNRGTLNTEAFF TGTGCCAGCAGTTTGAACAGGGGGACACTGAACACTGAAGCTTTCTTT
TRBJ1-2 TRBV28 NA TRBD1 CASRTPGQSSFNYGYTF TGTGCCAGCCGGACACCGGGACAGAGCAGTTTTAACTATGGCTACACCTTC
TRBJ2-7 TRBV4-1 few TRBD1 CASSQGSGQVYEQYF TGCGCCAGCAGCCAAGGGTCGGGACAGGTCTACGAGCAGTACTTC
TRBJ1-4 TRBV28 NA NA CASSFQGQANEKLFF TGTGCCAGCAGTTTCCAGGGCCAGGCTAATGAAAAACTGTTTTTT
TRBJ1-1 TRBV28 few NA CASSLKGRLNTEAFF TGTGCCAGCAGTTTAAAGGGTCGCTTGAACACTGAAGCTTTCTTT
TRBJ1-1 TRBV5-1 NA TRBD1 CASSHNGQGGNTEAFF TGCGCCAGCAGCCACAACGGACAGGGGGGGAACACTGAAGCTTTCTTT
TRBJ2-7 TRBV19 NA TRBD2 CASSPGLAGYEQYF TGTGCCAGTAGTCCGGGACTAGCGGGATACGAGCAGTACTTC
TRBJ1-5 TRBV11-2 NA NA CASSPGAVGQPQHF TGTGCCAGCAGCCCTGGGGCAGTAGGCCAGCCCCAGCATTTT
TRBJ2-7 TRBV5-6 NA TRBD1 CASSGDRALEQYF TGTGCCAGCAGTGGGGACAGGGCCCTCGAGCAGTACTTC
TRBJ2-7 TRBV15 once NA CATSRDQDYEQYF TGTGCCACCAGCAGAGACCAGGACTACGAGCAGTACTTC